This T cell receptor (beta chain) was captured by sequencing in a study of blood T cell repertoires in COVID-19 (dated by TCRdb to 2020 to 2021). In terms of the full investigation: Collaborator samples came from the United States, Italy and Spain and covered acute and convalescent phases of COVID-19. The repertoires were released in a freely available public database intended as a resource for research on the immune response to SARS-CoV-2. Where available, HLA class I and class II types were obtained from metadata supplied by the sample provider rather than from assay-based typing. A de-identified subject ID, COVID-19 status, age in years and sex were almost always included in the sample metadata. The prospective study material was composed of cDNA or gDNA derived from T cells, B-cell-depleted T cells, or PBMCs. The samples were drawn from the first 160 participants of the ongoing ImmuneRACE study and from some 1,300 subjects provided by 6 global collaborators. The dataset comprised deeply sampled blood TCRbeta repertoires from subjects exposed to, actively infected with, or recovered from COVID-19. The research as a whole found: How much clinical and demographic metadata was included differed by source and by participant, and the metadata was provided uncurated.

The immunoSEQ Assay, a bias-controlled multiplex PCR, was used to amplify TCRbeta CDR3 regions from genomic DNA. The authors processed their data as follows. Nucleated cell counts per sample were estimated from amplification of reference gene primers within the assay. To quantify the absolute abundance of each unique TCRbeta CDR3 rearrangement, sequence reads were collapsed and filtered. For each sample, productive Simpson clonality was calculated as the square root of Simpson's diversity index over productive rearrangements. TCRdb took over this immuneACCESS table, retaining in-frame rearrangements with V and J assigned. Such tables are incomplete; in checked studies, under half of the missing clones stem from an unresolved V gene, and the remainder is unexplained. The DNA gave D and trimming, while V, J and clone size come from that table. This sample is represented by hundreds of thousands of clones; roughly 87% of them were singletons. Clones ranked in the top ten supply about 3% of the sample.

Note on this clone: What this receptor recognizes is not known. The input lacks base qualities; no much larger clone sits a single base away.

Participants in the prospective study were aged roughly 18 to 100 years, lived in under 30 United States geographic areas, and enrolled through a virtual design. Cohort assignment in the prospective study relied on participant-reported clinical history from a screening survey and a study questionnaire. Recovered participants in ImmuneRACE Cohort 3 were defined as having two consecutive negative NP/OP PCR tests, clearance from a healthcare professional, or resolution of symptoms. Mobile phlebotomists in the prospective study collected whole blood, serum and a nasopharyngeal or oropharyngeal swab from every participant. Prospective study participants could optionally give additional blood draws and questionnaires over an approximately 2-month period. Before DNA extraction, blood samples from the prospective study were shipped at room temperature or frozen. This sequence was found in a woman aged 25 to 39 who had recovered from COVID-19. The sample comprised PBMCs or T cells enriched from blood (not recorded which).

The CDR3 region: CASSPRGTSLSYEQYF. The nucleotide sequence reads TGTGCCAGCAGCCCTAGAGGGACTAGCCTCTCCTACGAGCAGTACTTC. The sequence links TRBV7-2 to TRBJ2-7, and 9 junctional nucleotides match TRBD2. V trim: 5 bases; J trim: 0 bases; unmatched bases: 8. Spanning cysteine to phenylalanine, the CDR3 consists of 16 amino acids. CDR3 DNA only is kept here, 48 bases in frame from base 1. Via the germline V gene, CDR1 is SGHTA and CDR2 FQGNSA.